The entry below gives a single TCR beta chain sequence along with its context. There is no known antigen for this receptor. No much larger clone is present one base from it, and per-base qualities are unavailable. The Qiagen DNeasy kit was used to extract genomic DNA both from unsorted PBMCs and from the negatively selected CD4+ and CD8+ fractions. TCR beta CDR3 regions were subjected to amplification by immunoSEQ multiplex PCR with primers that anneal to V and J segments. A synthetic immune receptor repertoire was used to minimize amplification bias, and any remaining bias was removed computationally after sequencing. The authors' pipeline ran thus. Repertoire diversity was quantified as the Shannon entropy index using custom Python scripts. Unsorted, CD4+ and CD8+ repertoires were analyzed separately, except for combined analyses in which CD4+ and CD8+ sequences were merged in silico. Clonal expansion was defined as at least a 2-fold frequency increase after treatment relative to C1D1, with a pseudocount of 0.5 for undetected baseline clones. Clones with 0 or 1 copy at C1D1 were classified as singleton clones, and clones with 2 or more copies were classified as non-singleton clones. By matching protein sequences in sorted samples from the same patient, clones expanded in unsorted samples were annotated as CD4+, CD8+ or unknown. Wilcoxon tests on paired samples were used to test changes in diversity from C1D1 to C4D1. Drawn from immuneACCESS, this table holds only the in-frame rearrangements with V and J called that TCRdb kept. Clones are partly lost; checked studies trace under half to an unresolved V gene and leave the rest unexplained. The V and J calls and clone size were taken over from that table, and D and trimming were inferred from the DNA. The sample records around 91,000 clones, around 81% of which are singletons. Jointly, the top ten make up under 20% of the sample.

The time point label for this specimen denotes: cycle 2 day 1 (C2D1) of nivolumab. Every trial patient had relapsed following autologous stem cell transplantation, and prior brentuximab vedotin exposure was what differed among cohorts A, B and C. The trial cohort comprised 60 or so patients with relapsed/refractory classical Hodgkin lymphoma whose best overall responses were complete response, partial response or progressive disease. Single-agent nivolumab was administered to trial patients in the multi-cohort phase II CheckMate 205 trial. An independent review committee assessed best overall response by applying the 2007 International Working Group response criteria. PBMCs from the trial were collected at three points: immediately before nivolumab initiation (C1D1), and during therapy at cycle 2 day 1 and cycle 4 day 1. Peripheral blood was collected in 8 mL Vacutainer Cell Preparation Tubes, from which PBMCs were isolated by centrifugation and then cryopreserved.

Inclusive of the bounding cysteine and phenylalanine, the CDR3 is 16 residues long. The read is trimmed to its CDR3 DNA, 48 bases read in frame from base 1. V drops 0 bases and J drops 4 bases, leaving 11 bases in between. Reading the germline V gene gives CDR1 SGDLS and CDR2 YYNGEE. This specimen belongs to a study of PD-1 blockade in classical Hodgkin lymphoma (dated by TCRdb to 2020 to 2021). Broadly, across the study: Nivolumab dosing was 3 mg/kg intravenously every 2 weeks, continuing until either disease progression or unacceptable toxicity. A peripheral blood immune signature of response to PD-1 blockade in classical Hodgkin lymphoma was defined using TCR beta sequencing and CyTOF.

The study at large found these results: Diversity was lower in patients who began nivolumab less than 1 year after ASCT, so these patients were left out of later analyses to avoid confounding by immune reconstitution. Baseline TCR diversity was reported as lower in newly diagnosed patients than in healthy donors, and lower still in relapsed/refractory patients. Trial patients achieving complete response had baseline diversity similar to newly diagnosed patients, whereas partial responders and progressors had significantly lower diversity. A significant rise by C4D1 was seen in CD4+ but not CD8+ TCR diversity (p=0.0027 vs p=0.16), with the rise being most apparent in complete responders (p=0.02). The study covered only a single clinical trial cohort, and the causes of the repertoire differences, possibly disease activity or prior therapy, were still not defined.

This material consisted of peripheral blood mononuclear cells (PBMCs), taken before the second cycle of nivolumab. The chain employs TRBV9 and TRBJ2-6, with the D call tentatively TRBD1 or TRBD2, each fitting 5 bases. The clonotype originates from a human donor with classical Hodgkin lymphoma. The nucleotide sequence is TGTGCCAGCAGCGTAGGCCCGGGGACCGGGGCCAACGTCCTGACTTTC. It is translated as CASSVGPGTGANVLTF.